This T cell receptor beta chain was sequenced during a study of T cells expressing NK-cell markers. Concerning this clonotype: Its matching antigen is unknown.

Template switching by 5'RACE with UMIs generated the TCR beta cDNA. After re-calling the 5' RACE reads, TCRdb lists one entry per CDR3 protein, DNA absent. Its table records 150,000 or so distinct CDR3 sequences. General study findings and limits: Dominant NKG2C+ clonotypes accounted for roughly 1.0-7.0% of CD8+ T cells in a handful of donors.

This clonotype originated in a woman aged 18-70 years in good health. Sequencing used blood T cells: a sorted CD56 or NKG2C T cell subset, CD4+ or CD8+ T cells, or bulk PBMC T cells (not recorded which).

The CDR3 sequence: CASSPSIGAGVTGELFF. V and J are TRBV18 and TRBJ2-2; the D call of TRBD2 rests on TCRdb alone, since no DNA is present to check it. The CDR3 covers 17 residues. Germline CDR1 KGHSH, CDR2 LQKENI.